Following are 4 T cell receptor beta chains from one sample sequenced in a study of blood T cell repertoires in COVID-19. The protocol was immunoSEQ multiplex PCR, while the TCRdb copy is restricted to in-frame clones and leaves out a portion. The table records 200,000 to 300,000 clones, about 85% of them present only once. Source material: peripheral blood. These receptors were taken from a man aged 60 to 75 who had recovered from COVID-19.

The chain joins TRBV18 to TRBJ1-2; TRBD1 aligns across 7 bases. CDR1 KGHSH and CDR2 LQKENI come from the germline V gene. The CDR3 is 15 amino acids. J gave up 3 bases and V 2 bases, and 6 bases lay outside the gene matches. CDR3 DNA sequence: TGTGCCAGCTCACCAGGTAGAGGGGGCGACTATGGCTACACCTTC. It translates to CASSPGRGGDYGYTF.

The chain joins TRBV18 to TRBJ1-1; the D gene is possibly TRBD1 (6 bases). V was trimmed by 3 bases and J by 2 bases, leaving 13 bases between them. The CDR3 loop spans 15 amino acids. Germline assignment: CDR1 KGHSH and CDR2 LQKENI. The CDR3 nucleotides read TGTGCCAGCTCACCTTCGTACAGGGACAACACTGAAGCTTTCTTT. This translates into CASSPSYRDNTEAFF.

The chain joins TRBV3-1 (or the pseudogene TRBV3-2) to TRBJ2-5; D possibly corresponds to TRBD2 (6 bases). The V gene lost 4 bases and the J gene lost 9 bases, with 15 bases spanning the gap. This CDR3 is 13 amino acids long. Germline V CDR1 and CDR2: LGHDT, YNNKEL (reference sequence). The CDR3 loop reads CASSRGGVEAQYF. The CDR3 DNA reads TGTGCCAGCAGCCGCGGCGGGGTCGAGGCCCAGTACTTC.

The rearrangement joins TRBV9 to TRBJ1-1; D possibly corresponds to TRBD1 (5 bases). The CDR3 covers 14 residues. Germline V gives CDR1 SGDLS, CDR2 YYNGEE. Trimming took 3 bases from V and 1 from J, leaving 10 bases between them. CDR3: CASSDTGWNTEAFF. The CDR3 DNA reads as TGTGCCAGCAGCGATACAGGATGGAACACTGAAGCTTTCTTT.